This TCR beta chain was obtained from a study of cytomegalovirus exposure and HLA in healthy donors. Method: immunoSEQ multiplex PCR; TCRdb's copy keeps in-frame clones and lacks some. The data contain roughly 57,000 clones, 93% of them singletons. The CDR3 spans 14 residues. Germline V lookup: CDR1 MRHNA, CDR2 SNTAGT. V was cut by 0 bases and J by 3 bases, with 7 bases left in between. In its sample, this clone was seen a few times. Its matching antigen is unknown. Findings of the study overall: The study put around 180 TCR beta chains on its list as cytomegalovirus-associated.

This receptor was taken from a woman under 30 in good health and CMV-seropositive. Specimen: PBMCs. The chain combines TRBV6-4 with TRBJ2-3; D is possibly TRBD1 (6 bases). CDR3 coding DNA: TGTGCCAGCAGTGACTCAGGGGGAACAGATACGCAGTATTTT. Translated: CASSDSGGTDTQYF.